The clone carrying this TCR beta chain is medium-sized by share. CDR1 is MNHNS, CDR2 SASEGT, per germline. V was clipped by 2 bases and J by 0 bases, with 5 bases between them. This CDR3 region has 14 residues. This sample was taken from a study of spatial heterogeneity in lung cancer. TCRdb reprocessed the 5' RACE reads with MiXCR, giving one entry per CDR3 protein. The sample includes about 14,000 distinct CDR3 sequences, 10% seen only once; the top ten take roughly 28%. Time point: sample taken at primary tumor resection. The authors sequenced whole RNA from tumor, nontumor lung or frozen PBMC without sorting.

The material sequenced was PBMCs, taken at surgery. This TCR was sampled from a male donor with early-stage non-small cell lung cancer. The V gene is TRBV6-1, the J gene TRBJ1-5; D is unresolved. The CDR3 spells CASSERYSNQPQHF. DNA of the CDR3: TGTGCCAGCAGTGAACGTTATAGCAATCAGCCCCAGCATTTT.